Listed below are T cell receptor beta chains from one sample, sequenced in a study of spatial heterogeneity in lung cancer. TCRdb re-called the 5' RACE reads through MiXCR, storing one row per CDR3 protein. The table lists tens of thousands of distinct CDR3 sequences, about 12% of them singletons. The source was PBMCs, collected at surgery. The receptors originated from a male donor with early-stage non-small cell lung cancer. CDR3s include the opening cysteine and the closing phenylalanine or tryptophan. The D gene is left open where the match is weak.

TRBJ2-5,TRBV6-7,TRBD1,CASSYQTGRETQYF
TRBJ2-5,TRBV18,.,CASSPPVRDEEETQYF
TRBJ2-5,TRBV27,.,CASSRSREETQYF
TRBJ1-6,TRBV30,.,CAWRRDNSPLHF
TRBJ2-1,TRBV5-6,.,CASSLDGGEIYNEQFF
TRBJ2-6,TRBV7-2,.,CASSSFSGANVLTF
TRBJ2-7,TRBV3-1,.,CASSSRRDSNEQYF
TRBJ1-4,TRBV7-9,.,CASSLPAGPNEKLFF
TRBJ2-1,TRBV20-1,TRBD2,CSARGAGGVEQFF
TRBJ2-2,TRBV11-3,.,CASSADDAGELFF
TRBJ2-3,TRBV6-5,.,CASSKRDTQYF
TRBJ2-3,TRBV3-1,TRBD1,CASSLDTGGTDTQYF
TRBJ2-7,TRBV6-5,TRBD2,CASSYPRLGGGSYEQYF
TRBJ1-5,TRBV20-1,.,CSASNRGAQPQHF
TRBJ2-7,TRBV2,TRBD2,CASSDASGGYEQYF
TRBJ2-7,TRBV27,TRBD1,CASREQGASRYEQYF
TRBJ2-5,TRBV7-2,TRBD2,CASSLGNIAGGIQETQYF
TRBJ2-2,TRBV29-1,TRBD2,CSVKTSGSPGELFF
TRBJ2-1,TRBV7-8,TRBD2,CASRPQPAGEPNEQFF
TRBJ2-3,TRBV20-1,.,CSARRSASTDTQYF
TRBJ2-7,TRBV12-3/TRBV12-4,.,CASSSLPGPQRSYEQYF
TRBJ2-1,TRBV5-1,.,CASSSSTPERSSYNEQFF
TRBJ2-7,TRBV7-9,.,CASSSGLIPYF
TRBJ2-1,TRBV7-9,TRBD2,CASSSDAGGIYNEQFF
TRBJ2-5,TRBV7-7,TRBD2,CASGDFAGETQYF
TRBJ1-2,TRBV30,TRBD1,CAWSGTGTYGYTF
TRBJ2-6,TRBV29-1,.,CSVVRVGANVLTF
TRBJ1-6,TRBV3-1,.,CASSQDLTGSSPLHF
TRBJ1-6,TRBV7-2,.,CASSLKTEGSYNSPLHF
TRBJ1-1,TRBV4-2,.,CASSQPGTAEAFF
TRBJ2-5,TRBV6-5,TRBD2,CASTSGVLKTQYF
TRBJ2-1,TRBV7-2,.,CASSPASALYNEQFF
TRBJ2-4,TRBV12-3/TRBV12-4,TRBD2,CASSLWLAAVKNIQYF
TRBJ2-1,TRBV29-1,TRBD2,CSVKRPSGSNEQFF
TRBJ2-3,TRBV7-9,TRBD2,CASSRGGADTQYF
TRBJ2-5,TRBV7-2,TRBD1,CASTHRGAETQYF
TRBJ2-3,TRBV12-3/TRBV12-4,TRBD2,CASSRLASTDTQYF
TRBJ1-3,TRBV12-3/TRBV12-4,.,CASFRSSGNTIYF
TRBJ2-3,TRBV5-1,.,CASSWTTDTQYF